The 22 T cell receptor beta chains below all came from one sample that was sequenced in a study of T-cell reconstitution after alpha-beta-depleted transplantation in children. Unique molecular identifiers were built into the TCRbeta library. TCRdb independently ran MiXCR on the PCR reads; one entry per CDR3 protein. The sample has roughly 500,000 distinct CDR3 sequences; about 33% are singletons. Sample: PBMCs from the stem cell graft donor, taken from the stem cell graft. These receptor sequences come from a human donor who donated a stem cell graft to a child with aplastic anemia.

This clonotype was counted a few times. The J gene is TRBJ1-4, the V gene TRBV5-1; unclear D gene. The CDR3 is made up of 13 amino acids. The V gene's germline CDR1 is SGHRS and CDR2 YFSETQ. The V end lost 0 bases, the J end lost 8 bases, and 8 bases lay between the germline ends. The CDR3 is CASSLDSTEKLFF. CDR3 DNA: TGCGCCAGCAGCTTGGACAGTACAGAAAAACTGTTTTTT.

Only a few counts were recorded for this clonotype. The chain carries TRBV27 and TRBJ2-1, with a possible D match to TRBD2 (5 bases). The CDR3 is 15 residues long. Germline V CDR1 and CDR2: MNHEY, SMNVEV (reference sequence). V lost 5 bases, J lost 0 bases, and 11 bases lay in between. CDR3 nucleotide sequence: TGTGCCAGCAGTCCAGCGGAGAGCTCCTACAATGAGCAGTTCTTC. It specifies CASSPAESSYNEQFF.

This chain joins TRBV27 and TRBJ2-3, with a tentative D call TRBD1 (7 bases). This CDR3 comprises 15 residues. V was clipped by 5 bases and J by 4 bases, with 16 bases between them. Germline assignment: CDR1 MNHEY and CDR2 SMNVEV (reference sequence). DNA for the CDR3: TGTGCCAGCAGTGCCCACAGGGGAGGTTCAGATACGCAGTATTTT. The encoded protein is CASSAHRGGSDTQYF.

The chain joins TRBV5-5 to TRBJ2-3; D might be TRBD1 (5 bases). V was cut by 3 bases and J by 3 bases, with 8 bases left in between. Germline V gives CDR1 SGHKS, CDR2 YYEKEE (reference sequence). The CDR3 totals 13 residues. For the CDR3, the DNA is TGTGCCAGCAGCTATCACAGGACAGATACGCAGTATTTT. Translated: CASSYHRTDTQYF.

This clonotype was seen only a few times. This CDR3 reads CSVEGVGLAGLRGPNEQFF. The CDR3, as DNA: TGCAGCGTTGAAGGGGTAGGACTAGCGGGCCTCCGCGGCCCCAATGAGCAGTTCTTC. The rearrangement joins TRBV29-1 to TRBJ2-1, with 11 bases matching TRBD2. There are 19 residues in the CDR3. Germline V gene data show CDR1 as SQVTM and CDR2 as ANQGSEA. After removal of 1 base from V and 6 bases from J, the junction contained 17 bases not matched to a gene.

This chain links TRBV29-1 with TRBJ2-1, with D perhaps TRBD2 (6 bases). This CDR3 spans 15 amino acids. The V and J ends lost 6 bases and 0 bases respectively, with 15 bases between them. Per the germline V gene, CDR1 is SQVTM and CDR2 is ANQGSEA. CDR3 sequence reads: CSVRKDGSSYNEQFF. The CDR3 nucleotides read TGCAGCGTGAGAAAGGACGGGAGCTCCTACAATGAGCAGTTCTTC.

Only a few counts were recorded for this clonotype. As DNA, the CDR3 is TGCGCCAGCAGCTTGGCCGTTGGAGGGCGGGAGCAGTTCTTC. Translation: CASSLAVGGREQFF. The chain uses TRBV5-1 and TRBJ2-1; maybe TRBD2 (6 bases). CDR3 length: 14 residues. In germline, CDR1 is SGHRS, CDR2 YFSETQ. V dropped 0 bases and J dropped 10 bases, with 14 bases sitting between them.

This chain links TRBV7-9 with TRBJ2-7; a possible D gene is TRBD1 (6 bases). Germline values: CDR1 SEHNR, CDR2 FQNEAQ (reference sequence). This CDR3 has 14 amino acids. With 4 bases removed from V and 5 bases from J, the gap between germline ends came to 15 bases. The CDR3 spells CASSSSTGSHEQYV. The CDR3 coding sequence is TGTGCCAGCAGCTCCTCGACAGGCAGCCACGAGCAGTACGTC.

The chain couples TRBV28 to TRBJ2-2; no clear D. The CDR3 totals 12 residues. V gave up 6 bases and J gave up 6 bases, with 8 bases separating them. Germline CDR1 reads MDHEN; CDR2 reads SYDVKM. The DNA of the CDR3 is TGTGCCAGCAGACAACAGTCCGGGGAGCTGTTTTTT. Residues: CASRQQSGELFF.

The chain couples TRBV19 to TRBJ2-1; possibly TRBD1 for D (5 bases). Germline CDR1 LNHDA, CDR2 SQIVND (reference sequence). Between the trimmed V and J ends, which lost 3 bases and 1 base, there was a span of 13 bases. The CDR3 covers 16 residues. The CDR3 DNA is TGTGCCAGTAGTATCATTGGGGCAGGGTCCTACAATGAGCAGTTCTTC. Protein: CASSIIGAGSYNEQFF.

This clonotype has a handful of counts. The chain carries TRBV24-1 and TRBJ1-1, with TRBD1 matching over 8 bases. The CDR3 consists of 16 residues. CDR1 is KGHDR and CDR2 is SFDVKD in the germline V gene. J gave up 1 base and V 2 bases, and 5 bases lay outside the gene matches. The CDR3 here is CATSDSPGTGNTEAFF. The CDR3 DNA follows: TGTGCCACCAGTGATTCCCCAGGGACAGGGAACACTGAAGCTTTCTTT.

The chain employs TRBV30 and TRBJ2-3; D not certain. V was shortened by 0 bases and J by 2 bases, with 21 bases between the two germline ends. The germline CDR1 and CDR2 sequences are GTSNPN and SVGIG (reference sequence). The CDR3 has 18 amino acids. CDR3 in amino acids: CAWSVQITYGSATDTQYF. CDR3 nucleotides: TGTGCCTGGAGTGTACAAATTACTTATGGTTCCGCCACAGATACGCAGTATTTT.

The chain uses TRBV29-1 and TRBJ1-5; unclear D gene. Germline V gene lookup returns CDR1 SQVTM and CDR2 ANQGSEA. The CDR3 is 12 amino acids. Trimming pared 6 bases from V and 8 bases from J, leaving 14 bases between. The CDR3, as DNA: TGCAGCGTAGCCGACGGGAGGGAGCCCCAGCATTTT. Translation: CSVADGREPQHF.

The chain combines TRBV7-2 with TRBJ1-2; 7 bases are a match to TRBD1. This CDR3 is 13 amino acids long. The germline V gene encodes CDR1 SGHTA and CDR2 FQGNSA. V lost 5 bases and J lost 7; bases outside the gene matches: 7. DNA for the CDR3: TGTGCCAGCAGCCAAAGGACAGGTTCTGGCTACACCTTC. Its translation: CASSQRTGSGYTF.

A few counts support this clonotype. The chain links TRBV5-1 to TRBJ2-7; 12 nucleotides match TRBD1. CDR1 is SGHRS, CDR2 YFSETQ, per germline. This CDR3 has 15 amino acids. Trimming at V came to 4 bases and at J to 3 bases, leaving 5 bases not matched to a gene. CDR3 DNA sequence: TGCGCCAGCAGCCCGGGACAGGGGGCCAACTACGAGCAGTACTTC. It specifies CASSPGQGANYEQYF.

This chain uses TRBV7-2 with TRBJ2-6; D possibly corresponds to TRBD2 (5 bases). V lost 8 bases, J lost 2 bases, and 13 bases lay in between. The CDR3 spans 15 residues. The V gene's germline CDR1 is SGHTA and CDR2 FQGNSA. In DNA, the CDR3 is TGTGCCAGCCGACCTTCCGGGGCTGGGGCCAACGTCCTGACTTTC. Protein sequence: CASRPSGAGANVLTF.

In this sample, this clonotype turned up a few times. The V call is TRBV7-2, the J call TRBJ2-3; no firm D call. Germline V gene sequence: CDR1 SGHTA, CDR2 FQGNSA. The V end was cut by 5 bases, the J end by 5 bases, with 11 bases between. This CDR3 region has 13 residues. In nucleotides, the CDR3 is TGTGCCAGCAGCCTCGGACGGATAGATACGCAGTATTTT. This sequence encodes CASSLGRIDTQYF.

The gene calls are TRBV12-3 or TRBV12-4 and TRBJ2-1; 8 bases agree with TRBD2. J lost 9 bases, V lost 4 bases, and 11 bases had no gene match. CDR3 size: 15 residues. The CDR3 coding sequence is TGTGCCAGCAGTTCCTCCGGGACTAGAGATGGTGAGCAGTTCTTC. Translation: CASSSSGTRDGEQFF.

A few counts support this clonotype. The rearrangement links TRBV6-2 or TRBV6-3 to TRBJ2-1, with 13 bases matching TRBD2. The CDR3 contains 21 residues. Germline CDR1 and CDR2: MNHEY and SVGEGT. After removal of 6 bases from V and 1 base from J, the junction contained 18 bases not matched to a gene. CDR3 sequence (DNA): TGTGCCAGCAGGCCCACCCCGGGACTAGCGGGATTGGTGGCGTCCTACAATGAGCAGTTCTTC. This codes for CASRPTPGLAGLVASYNEQFF.

CDR3 sequence reads: CSVVSDTQYF. In DNA, the CDR3 is TGCAGTGTCGTCTCAGATACGCAGTATTTT. V is TRBV20-1 and J is TRBJ2-3; D is undetermined. Germline CDR1 is DFQATT and CDR2 is SNEGSKA (reference sequence). CDR3 size: 10 residues. Trimming removed 7 bases from V and 4 bases from J, with 6 bases in between.

This chain uses TRBV7-8 with TRBJ2-1; TRBD1 agrees at 7 bases. V lost 5 bases to trimming and J lost 8 bases; unmatched junction nucleotides: 18. The CDR3 is 17 amino acids. Germline assignment: CDR1 SGHVS and CDR2 FQNEAQ. CDR3 sequence reads: CASSPNRGRAIRDEQFF. CDR3 in DNA: TGTGCCAGCAGCCCAAACAGGGGTCGGGCAATTCGGGATGAGCAGTTCTTC.

Only a few counts were recorded for this clonotype. V usage is TRBV29-1 and J usage is TRBJ1-1; D is uncertain. Germline CDR1 reads SQVTM; CDR2 reads ANQGSEA. V was trimmed by 2 bases and J by 10 bases, leaving 23 bases between them. There are 15 residues in the CDR3. CDR3 in amino acids: CSVEPAGGFGVGAFF. Here the CDR3 DNA reads TGCAGCGTTGAACCGGCTGGAGGTTTTGGGGTAGGAGCTTTCTTT.